Listed below are T cell receptor beta chains from one sample, sequenced in a study of T cell repertoires in cytomegalovirus infection. One entry per CDR3 protein, called by TCRdb with MiXCR from the reads. This repertoire shows some 310,000 distinct CDR3 sequences, 20% to 30% found once; its top ten account for 10% to 15%. These receptors lack a known antigen. This specimen was cultured PBMCs, taken from culture after CMV antigen stimulation. The source of these receptors is a human donor in good health (CMV status not recorded). Some clones in this sample may be carry-over from other donors' samples. Both conserved end residues are part of each CDR3.

TRBV12-3/TRBV12-4,TRBJ1-1,CASSLRGAWGSNTEAFF
TRBV19,TRBJ2-3,CASSSTWDSTDTQYF
TRBV6-6,TRBJ1-5,CASKDRGNQPQHF
TRBV7-2,TRBJ2-5,CASTLGAGGPETQYF
TRBV28,TRBJ2-1,CASSLGGASQGQFF
TRBV5-1,TRBJ2-1,CASSGGTSGSNEQFF
TRBV12-3/TRBV12-4,TRBJ1-4,CASSLGEGWSEKLFF
TRBV7-9,TRBJ1-2,CASSHRTGPLGNYGYTF
TRBV19,TRBJ2-2,CASRISGGAGELFF
TRBV5-1,TRBJ2-3,CASSLSLMAGATDTQYF
TRBV7-6,TRBJ1-2,CASSLEGPLSHGYTF
TRBV7-2,TRBJ1-2,CASSSYRGNGYTF
TRBV19,TRBJ1-5,CASGGQGDNQPQHF
TRBV27,TRBJ2-2,CASSWTDTGELFF
TRBV5-4,TRBJ2-5,CASSPQTVQETQYF
TRBV28,TRBJ2-2,CASTRMGTGELFF
TRBV7-2,TRBJ2-5,CASRGTSGRRYQETQYF
TRBV5-4,TRBJ2-5,CASSITGGEETQYF
TRBV5-6,TRBJ2-1,CASSGWGEQFF
TRBV7-2,TRBJ2-2,CASSLGGSGSGGELFF
TRBV7-2,TRBJ1-2,CASNDRGGYTF
TRBV7-2,TRBJ2-1,CASSSWTSGRANEQFF
TRBV7-2,TRBJ1-6,CASSPYMENSPLHF
TRBV27,TRBJ2-5,CASCRRGLGETQYF
TRBV12-3/TRBV12-4,TRBJ2-1,CASSDFSGSWVNEQFF
TRBV6-2/TRBV6-3,TRBJ2-1,CASITGGGQGSEQFF
TRBV10-3,TRBJ1-1,CAISENGEGEAFF
TRBV7-9,TRBJ2-7,CASSLPTGSYEQYF
TRBV4-1,TRBJ2-1,CASSQLWERYNEQFF
TRBV20-1,TRBJ1-6,CSASLAGQVLTPLHF
TRBV28,TRBJ2-7,CASSPRGAVNEQYF
TRBV7-9,TRBJ1-2,CASSTGPGRAYGYTF
TRBV7-2,TRBJ1-1,CASSLGREEAFF
TRBV7-9,TRBJ1-1,CASSDTQAAFF
TRBV7-8,TRBJ1-2,CASSPSGGTGKYGYTF
TRBV5-1,TRBJ2-1,CASSSGLAEYNEQFF
TRBV28,TRBJ2-6,CASSLQGAPGANVLTF
TRBV6-2/TRBV6-3,TRBJ2-3,CASSYSRLAGGPTDTQYF
TRBV14,TRBJ2-1,CASRRSQGVNEQFF